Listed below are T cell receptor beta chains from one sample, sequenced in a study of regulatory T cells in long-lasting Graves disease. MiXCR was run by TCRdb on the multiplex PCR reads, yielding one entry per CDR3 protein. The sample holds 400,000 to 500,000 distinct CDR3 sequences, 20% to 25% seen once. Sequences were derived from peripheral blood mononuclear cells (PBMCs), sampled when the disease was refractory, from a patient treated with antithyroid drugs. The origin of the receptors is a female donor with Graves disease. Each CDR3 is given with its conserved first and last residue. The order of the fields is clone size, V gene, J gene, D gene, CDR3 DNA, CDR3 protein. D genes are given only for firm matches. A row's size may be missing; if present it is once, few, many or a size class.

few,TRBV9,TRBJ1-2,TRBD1,TGTGCCAGCAGCGTAGAGGACAGGCAAGCTAACTATGGCTACACCTTC,CASSVEDRQANYGYTF
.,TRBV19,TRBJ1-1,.,TGTGCCAGTAGTCACGGATTAGACACTGAAGCTTTCTTT,CASSHGLDTEAFF
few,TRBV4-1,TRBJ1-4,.,TGCGCCAGCAGCCAGGTGTGGCAGGGGAGGGAAAAACTGTTTTTT,CASSQVWQGREKLFF
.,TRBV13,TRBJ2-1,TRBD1,TGTGCCAGCAGCTTGGGGACAGGGGGCTCCTACAATGAGCAGTTCTTC,CASSLGTGGSYNEQFF
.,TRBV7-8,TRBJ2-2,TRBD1,TGTGCCAGCAGCTCCCCTCTCGACAGGGAGAACACCGGGGAGCTGTTTTTT,CASSSPLDRENTGELFF
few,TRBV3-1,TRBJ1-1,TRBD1,TGTGCCAGCAGCCAAGAGGGACAGGGGAACACTGAAGCTTTCTTT,CASSQEGQGNTEAFF
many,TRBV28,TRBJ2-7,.,TGTGCCAGCACTGGGTCGCTTTATAGCTCCTACGAGCAGTACTTC,CASTGSLYSSYEQYF
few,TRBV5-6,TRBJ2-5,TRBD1,TGTGCCAGCAACACAGGGGATGAGACCCAGTACTTC,CASNTGDETQYF
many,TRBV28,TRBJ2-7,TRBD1,TGTGCCAGCACCCTTTATAGCTGGGACAGGGATCCCCTCTCGGACGAGCAGTACTTC,CASTLYSWDRDPLSDEQYF
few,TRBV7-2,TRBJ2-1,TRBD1,TGTGCCAGCAGCTTAGGTGTCGGGACAGGAAATGAGCAGTTCTTC,CASSLGVGTGNEQFF
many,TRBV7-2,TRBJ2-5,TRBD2,TGTGCCAGCAGCTTAGCACTAGCGGGAGCTGAGACCCAGTACTTC,CASSLALAGAETQYF
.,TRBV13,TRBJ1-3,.,TGTGCCAGCAGCTTAGAGGCCGGGCAGTACTCTGGAAACACCATATATTTT,CASSLEAGQYSGNTIYF
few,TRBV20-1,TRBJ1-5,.,TGCAGTGCTAGAGGGGTGGGGGAGTGGGCGCCCCAGCATTTT,CSARGVGEWAPQHF
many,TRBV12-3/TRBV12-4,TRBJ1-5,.,TGTGCCAGCAGAGTAACAGGGTCAAAACAGCCCCAGCATTTT,CASRVTGSKQPQHF
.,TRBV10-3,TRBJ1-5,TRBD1,TGTGCCAGCAGGACAGGGATTGGCAATCAGCCCCAGCATTTT,CASRTGIGNQPQHF
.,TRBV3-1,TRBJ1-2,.,TGTGCCAGCAGCCAAGAGGGCAGACCCAACTATGGCTACACCTTC,CASSQEGRPNYGYTF